These 7 T cell receptor beta chains share one sample of origin, sequenced in a study of technical replicates of blood from a handful of donors. Sequencing was performed with immunoSEQ multiplex PCR; in TCRdb, only in-frame clones are kept and a portion is missing. The repertoire holds tens of thousands of clones, with 70% to 90% as singletons. The sequenced sample consisted of T cells isolated from PBMCs. The receptors stem from a human donor in good health.

The CDR3 nucleotides read TGTGCCAGCAGTGCCAGATTTGAAGTGAACACCGGGGAGCTGTTTTTT. Protein sequence: CASSARFEVNTGELFF. The rearrangement joins TRBV27 to TRBJ2-2; no firm D call. Trimming took 5 bases from V and 1 from J, leaving 14 bases between them. The CDR3 runs to 16 residues. Germline loops: CDR1 MNHEY, CDR2 SMNVEV (reference sequence).

The V gene is TRBV4-2, the J gene TRBJ1-3; D gene ambiguous. Germline CDR1 is LGHNA and CDR2 is YNFKEQ. The length of the CDR3 is 18 residues. Trimming cost V 1 base and J 0 bases, with 16 bases left between them. CDR3 bases: TGTGCCAGCAGCCAAGTAGTCGGTGTGCCGGTCTCTGGAAACACCATATATTTT. Translation: CASSQVVGVPVSGNTIYF.

The rearrangement links TRBV6-1 to TRBJ1-1; D gene ambiguous. The V end lost 8 bases, the J end lost 2 bases, and 15 bases lay between the germline ends. The CDR3 length is 14 residues. In germline, CDR1 is MNHNS, CDR2 SASEGT. Here the CDR3 DNA reads TGTGCCAGCCCAGAGTCGGGGTACAACACTGAAGCTTTCTTT. Translation gives CASPESGYNTEAFF.

V and J are TRBV19 and TRBJ1-5; 9 bases fit TRBD1. This CDR3 spans 16 amino acids. CDR1 and CDR2 (germline): LNHDA, SQIVND (reference sequence). V shed 4 bases, J shed 0 bases, and the junction held 4 bases outside the gene matches. In DNA form, the CDR3 reads TGTGCCAGTAGTAGACAGGGGGGTTATAGCAATCAGCCCCAGCATTTT. Its protein product is CASSRQGGYSNQPQHF.

The V gene is TRBV28, the J gene TRBJ2-5; 13 bases agree with TRBD2. Germline V CDR1 and CDR2: MDHEN, SYDVKM. With 5 bases clipped from V and 1 base from J, the junction kept 4 bases outside the gene matches. The CDR3 length is 16 residues. CDR3 sequence reads: CASSLGLAGVQETQYF. CDR3 DNA: TGTGCCAGCAGTCTAGGACTAGCGGGAGTCCAAGAGACCCAGTACTTC.

The chain uses TRBV21-1 and TRBJ1-1. TRBV21-1 is a pseudogene. There are 15 residues in the CDR3. The CDR3 region is CASSKGGLGGTEAFF. The DNA of the CDR3 is TGTGCCAGCAGCAAAGGGGGACTAGGAGGCACTGAAGCTTTCTTT.

This clone was counted a single time. The chain carries TRBV9 and TRBJ2-2, with 11 bases lining up with TRBD1. Germline CDR1 is SGDLS and CDR2 is YYNGEE. Losses at the gene ends were 3 bases for V and 8 bases for J; bases not matched to a gene: 6. The CDR3 is 15 residues long. DNA of the CDR3: TGTGCCAGCAGCGCCGGACAGGGGGCTGGGGGGGAGCTGTTTTTT. Amino acid sequence: CASSAGQGAGGELFF.